Listed below are T cell receptor beta chains from one sample, sequenced in a study of long-term antiretroviral therapy in people with HIV. Data came from immunoSEQ multiplex PCR; TCRdb stores just in-frame clones and leaves some out. The data show 10,000 to 12,000 clones, roughly 80% seen once. Sequencing used unsorted PBMCs, obtained 1.2 years after starting antiretroviral therapy. These receptors were taken from a man aged 35-49 years with HIV. CDR3s include the opening cysteine and the closing phenylalanine or tryptophan. A D gene is named only where the DNA matches it firmly. Not all rows give a size; the values are once, few, many and, for expanded clones, a class.

-	TRBV28	-	TRBJ1-2	CASTSSGQLNYGYTF	TGTGCCAGCACTTCCAGCGGACAGCTCAACTATGGCTACACCTTC
-	TRBV4-1	TRBD1	TRBJ1-6	CASSQPGQGNSPLHF	TGCGCCAGCAGCCAACCGGGACAGGGTAATTCACCCCTCCACTTT
-	TRBV27	-	TRBJ2-7	CASSLSTGTSYEQYF	TGTGCCAGCAGTTTATCCACAGGGACATCCTACGAGCAGTACTTC
once	TRBV25-1	-	TRBJ2-5	CASTSAERETQYF	TGTGCCAGCACCTCCGCAGAGAGAGAGACCCAGTACTTC
-	TRBV20-1	-	TRBJ1-1	CSVGDTEAFF	TGCAGTGTCGGTGACACTGAAGCTTTCTTT
-	TRBV13	TRBD1	TRBJ2-3	CASSWIQGAGDTQYF	TGTGCCAGCAGCTGGATCCAGGGGGCGGGGGATACGCAGTATTTT
-	TRBV29-1	-	TRBJ2-1	CSVERSYNEQFF	TGCAGCGTTGAGCGCTCCTACAATGAGCAGTTCTTC
-	TRBV7-2	TRBD2	TRBJ2-5	CASSTRLAGANAETQYF	TGTGCCAGCAGCACCCGACTAGCGGGGGCCAACGCAGAGACCCAGTACTTC
-	TRBV6-1	TRBD2	TRBJ2-7	CASSGGGTTTYEQYF	TGTGCCAGCAGTGGGGGGGGGACCACGACCTACGAGCAGTACTTC
-	TRBV5-1	-	TRBJ1-4	CASSLVGLRWEKLFF	TGCGCCAGCAGCTTGGTAGGACTCAGATGGGAAAAACTGTTTTTT
-	TRBV7-8	-	TRBJ2-1	CASSLEPANEQFF	TGTGCCAGCAGCTTAGAGCCTGCGAATGAGCAGTTCTTC
-	TRBV12-5	TRBD1	TRBJ2-5	CASADGQGAEETQYF	TGTGCTAGTGCCGATGGACAGGGGGCCGAAGAGACCCAGTACTTC
-	TRBV28	-	TRBJ2-3	CASSFVAGTDTQYF	TGTGCCAGCAGTTTCGTAGCGGGCACAGATACGCAGTATTTT
-	TRBV4-1	-	TRBJ2-6	CASSHLGNGANVLTF	TGCGCCAGCAGCCATTTGGGTAATGGGGCCAACGTCCTGACTTTC
-	TRBV2	-	TRBJ1-2	CASTSDTGNGYTF	TGTGCCAGCACTTCCGACACAGGGAATGGCTACACCTTC
-	TRBV6-5	-	TRBJ2-1	CASSRQGGNNEQFF	TGTGCCAGCAGTAGACAAGGGGGGAACAATGAGCAGTTCTTC
-	TRBV5-4	-	TRBJ2-7	CASSTDGYYEQYF	TGTGCCAGCAGCACTGACGGATACTACGAGCAGTACTTC
-	TRBV18	-	TRBJ2-7	CASSPKEGGFSYEQYF	TGTGCCAGCTCACCAAAAGAGGGGGGGTTTTCCTACGAGCAGTACTTC
few	TRBV7-9	TRBD1	TRBJ1-4	CASSLGGQGTNEKLFF	TGTGCCAGCAGCTTGGGCGGACAGGGGACTAATGAAAAACTGTTTTTT
-	TRBV30	-	TRBJ1-5	CAWSLGPGQPQHF	TGTGCCTGGAGTCTAGGTCCGGGTCAGCCCCAGCATTTT
-	TRBV5-4	-	TRBJ2-3	CASSLGRDTDTQYF	TGTGCCAGCAGCCTGGGACGGGACACAGATACGCAGTATTTT
-	TRBV6-6	-	TRBJ2-2	CASSYSRPSTGELFF	TGTGCCAGCAGTTACTCGAGGCCGAGCACCGGGGAGCTGTTTTTT
-	TRBV4-2	-	TRBJ2-7	CASSQGIGDYEQYF	TGTGCCAGCAGCCAAGGCATAGGTGACTACGAGCAGTACTTC
once	TRBV6-1	-	TRBJ1-3	CAGSSTSGNTIYF	TGTGCCGGATCGAGTACCTCTGGAAACACCATATATTTT
-	TRBV4-1	TRBD2	TRBJ2-3	CASSPLAGVNTDTQYF	TGCGCCAGCAGCCCACTAGCGGGGGTGAACACAGATACGCAGTATTTT
-	TRBV6-1	-	TRBJ1-1	CASSEVGGSEAFF	TGTGCCAGCAGTGAAGTCGGGGGGAGTGAAGCTTTCTTT
-	TRBV7-6	-	TRBJ1-6	CASSLRRINSPLHF	TGTGCCAGCAGCTTAAGACGGATTAATTCACCCCTCCACTTT
-	TRBV10-3	TRBD1	TRBJ2-5	CAVGDRGIETQYF	TGTGCCGTCGGGGACAGGGGAATCGAGACCCAGTACTTC
-	TRBV6-5	-	TRBJ1-1	CASSYGAGNTEAFF	TGTGCCAGCAGTTACGGGGCAGGGAACACTGAAGCTTTCTTT
-	TRBV29-1	TRBD1	TRBJ1-2	CSVEFGTGGYGYTF	TGCAGCGTAGAATTTGGGACAGGGGGCTATGGCTACACCTTC
once	TRBV10-3	TRBD2	TRBJ2-1	CAINAGLAGFYNEQFF	TGTGCCATCAACGCCGGACTAGCGGGGTTCTACAATGAGCAGTTCTTC
once	TRBV5-1	TRBD1	TRBJ2-1	CASSLGTGSYNEQFF	TGCGCCAGCAGCTTGGGGACAGGATCCTACAATGAGCAGTTCTTC
-	TRBV6-4	-	TRBJ2-3	CASSPLGTDTQYF	TGTGCCAGCAGTCCACTGGGCACAGATACGCAGTATTTT
once	TRBV11-2	-	TRBJ1-1	CASLRERDTEAFF	TGTGCCAGCCTCAGGGAGCGGGACACTGAAGCTTTCTTT
-	TRBV5-4	-	TRBJ2-1	CASSPTTRLSYNEQFF	TGTGCCAGCAGCCCCACGACTAGACTCTCCTACAATGAGCAGTTCTTC
-	TRBV5-8	TRBD2	TRBJ2-1	CVSRLAGGNEQFF	TGTGTCAGCAGACTAGCGGGGGGGAATGAGCAGTTCTTC
-	TRBV28	-	TRBJ1-1	CASSLGEVNTEAFF	TGTGCCAGCAGCTTGGGGGAGGTGAACACTGAAGCTTTCTTT
-	TRBV5-6	-	TRBJ2-7	CASSLEASYEQYF	TGTGCCAGCAGCTTAGAGGCTTCCTACGAGCAGTACTTC
-	TRBV6-1	-	TRBJ1-2	CASSPWWGEDYGYTF	TGTGCCAGCAGTCCATGGTGGGGAGAGGACTATGGCTACACCTTC
-	TRBV4-1	-	TRBJ2-7	CASSQVPDPSYEQYF	TGCGCCAGCAGCCAAGTCCCGGACCCCTCCTACGAGCAGTACTTC
-	TRBV6-5	-	TRBJ1-2	CASSIPGTLDGYTF	TGTGCCAGCAGTATCCCCGGGACGTTGGACGGCTACACCTTC
-	TRBV5-4	TRBD2	TRBJ2-2	CASSLAPRGGNTGELFF	TGTGCCAGCAGCTTGGCTCCCCGGGGGGGAAACACCGGGGAGCTGTTTTTT
-	TRBV18	TRBD1	TRBJ2-7	CASSSRILQGAGGEQYF	TGTGCCAGCTCATCGCGAATCCTACAGGGGGCTGGGGGCGAGCAGTACTTC
-	TRBV4-1	TRBD1	TRBJ2-7	CASSQVLGGSMGEQYF	TGCGCCAGCAGCCAAGTTTTAGGGGGCTCAATGGGAGAGCAGTACTTC
-	TRBV10-1	TRBD1	TRBJ2-2	CASSDGTGGTGELFF	TGCGCCAGCAGCGATGGGACAGGGGGCACCGGGGAGCTGTTTTTT
-	TRBV5-4	TRBD2	TRBJ2-3	CASSHFSGGSDTQYF	TGTGCCAGCAGCCACTTTAGCGGGGGTTCAGATACGCAGTATTTT
-	TRBV5-4	TRBD1	TRBJ2-7	CASSHRDRGLYEQYF	TGTGCCAGCAGCCACAGGGACAGGGGGCTCTACGAGCAGTACTTC
medium-sized	TRBV19	TRBD1	TRBJ1-5	CASNSAGGNQPQHF	TGTGCCAGTAATTCCGCAGGGGGTAATCAGCCCCAGCATTTT
-	TRBV5-1	TRBD2	TRBJ2-3	CASSERTSGGVDTQYF	TGCGCCAGCAGCGAAAGGACTAGCGGGGGGGTAGATACGCAGTATTTT